These 25 T cell receptor beta chains came from one sample sequenced in a study of vaccination effects on CD4 cells after COVID-19. These TCRs' antigens remain unknown. Antigen-specific CD4+ T cells were first expanded with viral peptide pools by the ViraFEST assay and only then sequenced. The authors isolated CD4+ T cells after around 10 days of culture. Nucleocapsid antibodies were negative in the vaccine recipients, who had never had SARS-CoV-2 infection. The repertoire was sequenced with immunoSEQ multiplex PCR; TCRdb's copy has only in-frame clones and lacks some. The data hold tens of thousands of clones, with 77% observed a single time. Here the sequenced sample was CD4+ T cells from PBMCs cultured with HCoV-NL63 spike peptides, taken before COVID-19 vaccination. The receptors stem from a human donor who received a COVID-19 vaccine.

V and J are TRBV6-4 and TRBJ2-2; D uncertain. Trimming left V 5 bases short and J 4 bases short, with 11 bases between. In germline, CDR1 is MRHNA, CDR2 SNTAGT. This CDR3 spans 14 amino acids. The CDR3 region has the DNA TGTGCCAGCAGTCTGCTTGGAAGCACCGGGGAGCTGTTTTTT. This encodes CASSLLGSTGELFF.

J is TRBJ1-1 and V is TRBV4-2; 8 positions agree with TRBD1. The CDR3 has 14 amino acids. V shed 2 bases, J shed 7 bases, and the junction held 6 bases outside the gene matches. CDR1 and CDR2 (germline): LGHNA, YNFKEQ. The CDR3 DNA reads as TGTGCCAGCAGCCAAATTACACAGGGGGGTGAAGCTTTCTTT. Amino acid sequence: CASSQITQGGEAFF.

The count of this clone is one. A junction boundary mismatches the germline segment, possibly from a read error. V usage is TRBV2 and J usage is TRBJ2-3; D is possibly TRBD2 (5 bases). Germline assignment: CDR1 SNHLY and CDR2 FYNNEI. This CDR3 spans 10 amino acids. CDR3 loop: CASSDGSRSF. CDR3 sequence (DNA): TGTGCCAGCAGTGATGGGAGCCGTTCCTTT.

V gene TRBV18 combines with J gene TRBJ1-1; the D gene is possibly TRBD1 (5 bases). Germline loops: CDR1 KGHSH, CDR2 LQKENI. The CDR3 sequence is 15 residues long. Trimming left V 5 bases short and J 0 bases short, with 13 bases between. CDR3 DNA: TGTGCCAGCTCATCTACACAGGCAATGAACACTGAAGCTTTCTTT. Its translation is CASSSTQAMNTEAFF.

The gene calls are TRBV28 and TRBJ1-1, with D tentatively TRBD1 (5 bases). V lost 8 bases and J lost 0, with 10 bases in between. Looked up from germline, CDR1 is MDHEN and CDR2 is SYDVKM. The CDR3 spans 13 residues. CDR3 protein: CASLTALNTEAFF. The DNA of the CDR3 is TGTGCCAGCCTGACAGCGTTGAACACTGAAGCTTTCTTT.

This chain connects TRBV9 to TRBJ2-5; D may be TRBD1 (5 bases). Per germline, CDR1 SGDLS and CDR2 YYNGEE. This CDR3 is 14 amino acids long. The ends were cut back, 0 bases at V and 4 bases at J, with 10 bases in the middle. The CDR3 protein is CASSVEGVGETQYF. CDR3 DNA sequence: TGTGCCAGCAGCGTAGAAGGGGTTGGAGAGACCCAGTACTTC.

The chain couples TRBV2 to TRBJ2-2; TRBD1 aligns across 7 bases. The CDR3 extends over 15 amino acids. Germline V lookup: CDR1 SNHLY, CDR2 FYNNEI. Trimming removed 7 bases from V and 4 bases from J; junction bases left unmatched: 9. The CDR3 spells CASKQDRPGTGELFF. The CDR3 nucleotides are TGTGCCAGCAAACAGGACAGGCCGGGCACCGGGGAGCTGTTTTTT.

The chain couples TRBV29-1 to TRBJ1-2, with a possible D match to TRBD1 (5 bases). The V and J ends lost 3 bases and 4 bases respectively, with 9 bases between them. The CDR3 sequence is 12 residues long. Germline values: CDR1 SQVTM, CDR2 ANQGSEA. The CDR3 nucleotides read TGCAGCGTTGATTCGACAGTCTATGGCTACACCTTC. This encodes CSVDSTVYGYTF.

As DNA, the CDR3 is TGTGCCAGCAGTTTGGGTTATCAGCCCCAGCATTTT. Translated: CASSLGYQPQHF. This chain connects TRBV12-3 or TRBV12-4 to TRBJ1-5, with D unclear. With 3 bases removed from V and 5 bases from J, the gap between germline ends came to 5 bases. The CDR3 has 12 amino acids.

The J gene is TRBJ1-3, the V gene TRBV7-8, with 8 bases lining up with TRBD1. Losses at the gene ends were 4 bases for V and 2 bases for J; bases not matched to a gene: 1. The CDR3 spans 14 residues. Germline V gene sequence: CDR1 SGHVS, CDR2 FQNEAQ. CDR3 loop: CASSWTGPGNTIYF. The CDR3 DNA sequence: TGTGCCAGCAGCTGGACAGGGCCTGGAAACACCATATATTTT. The full variable domain, with the rest looked up from reference TRBV7-8 and TRBJ1-3, is GAGVSQSPRYKVAKRGQDVALRCDPISGHVSLFWYQQALGQGPEFLTYFQNEAQLDKSGLPSDRFFAERPEGSVSTLKIQRTQQEDSAVYLCASSWTGPGNTIYFGEGSWLTVV.

The V and J genes are TRBV3-1 (or the pseudogene TRBV3-2) and TRBJ2-1; a weak D match, TRBD1 (6 bases). V was pared by 8 bases and J by 3 bases, with 14 bases between. CDR3 length: 14 residues. Germline V gene data show CDR1 as LGHDT and CDR2 as YNNKEL (reference sequence). This CDR3 reads CASSHRDNYNEQFF. The CDR3 nucleotides read TGTGCCAGCTCTCATCGGGACAACTACAATGAGCAGTTCTTC.

The V gene is TRBV6-6, the J gene TRBJ2-5; 7 bases agree with TRBD2. Germline CDR1 MNHNY, CDR2 SVGAGI (reference sequence). V shed 9 bases, J shed 5 bases, and the junction held 6 bases outside the gene matches. The CDR3 is made up of 12 amino acids. CDR3 loop: CASKRGQETQYF. The CDR3 DNA is TGTGCCAGTAAGCGGGGTCAGGAGACCCAGTACTTC.

The chain links TRBV3-1 (or the pseudogene TRBV3-2) to TRBJ1-6; D uncertain. The CDR3 extends over 15 amino acids. Germline lookup yields CDR1 LGHDT and CDR2 YNNKEL (reference sequence). V was shortened by 4 bases and J by 7 bases, with 14 bases between the two germline ends. CDR3: CASSPREVDNSPLHF. The DNA for the CDR3 is TGTGCCAGCAGCCCCCGAGAGGTTGACAATTCACCCCTCCACTTT.

V usage is TRBV6-6 and J usage is TRBJ1-3; a weak D match, TRBD1 (5 bases). V was cut by 6 bases and J by 4 bases, with 13 bases left in between. The CDR3 covers 14 residues. Germline V gene data show CDR1 as MNHNY and CDR2 as SVGAGI (reference sequence). The CDR3 DNA follows: TGTGCCAGCAGCCGCGGGGACGGGGGAAACACCATATATTTT. Translated: CASSRGDGGNTIYF.

The chain combines TRBV7-3 with TRBJ2-2; D is unresolved. Trimming left V 6 bases short and J 0 bases short, with 8 bases between. Germline CDR1 SGHTA, CDR2 FQGTGA. The CDR3 length is 14 residues. CDR3 protein: CASRPTANTGELFF. DNA for the CDR3: TGTGCCAGCAGGCCCACAGCGAACACCGGGGAGCTGTTTTTT.

The chain has TRBV5-6 and TRBJ1-4, with 8 bases matching TRBD1. The CDR3 extends over 15 amino acids. The germline V gene encodes CDR1 SGHDT and CDR2 YYEEEE. The junction had 8 bases not matched to a gene; V was cut back by 5 bases and J by 5 bases. The CDR3 sequence is CASSSGGTGNEKLFF. The CDR3 bases are TGTGCCAGCAGTAGCGGCGGGACAGGAAATGAAAAACTGTTTTTT.

The chain uses TRBV2 and TRBJ2-7; 9 bases map to TRBD2. The CDR3 runs 14 residues. CDR1 and CDR2 (germline): SNHLY, FYNNEI. J was trimmed by 1 base and V by 6 bases; bases with no gene match: 4. The CDR3 loop reads CASRLAGASYEQYV. The CDR3 nucleotides read TGTGCCAGCAGACTAGCGGGTGCGTCCTACGAGCAGTACGTC.

This chain uses TRBV5-1 with TRBJ2-5; 11 bases align to TRBD1. The CDR3 spans 16 residues. In germline, CDR1 is SGHRS, CDR2 YFSETQ. V shed 4 bases, J shed 2 bases, and the junction held 7 bases outside the gene matches. The CDR3 DNA reads TGCGCCAGCAGCAGTACCGGGACAGGGGGGCAAGAGACCCAGTACTTC. Amino acid sequence: CASSSTGTGGQETQYF.

This chain joins TRBV2 and TRBJ1-6; TRBD1 matches at 8 bases. The ends lost 5 bases at V and 4 bases at J; junction bases unmatched: 10. Germline V CDR1 and CDR2: SNHLY, FYNNEI. This CDR3 is 17 amino acids long. The CDR3 bases are TGTGCCAGCAGTCGGTCTCGGGACAGGTGGTATAATTCACCCCTCCACTTT. Protein sequence: CASSRSRDRWYNSPLHF.

The chain employs TRBV2 and TRBJ1-6; a possible D gene is TRBD1 (5 bases). Trimming shortened V by 5 bases and J by 4 bases, and 12 bases separated the two germline ends. The CDR3 covers 15 residues. The germline V gene encodes CDR1 SNHLY and CDR2 FYNNEI. The CDR3 sequence is CASSLRDGYNSPLHF. CDR3 nucleotide sequence: TGTGCCAGCAGTTTAAGGGACGGTTATAATTCACCCCTCCACTTT.

The chain uses TRBV2 and TRBJ2-3; TRBD2 matches 8 bases. Germline assignment: CDR1 SNHLY and CDR2 FYNNEI. V lost 7 bases, J lost 0 bases, and 6 bases stayed unmatched. This CDR3 region has 15 residues. The chain's CDR3 is CASKAIAGSTDTQYF. For the CDR3, the DNA is TGTGCCAGCAAAGCAATAGCGGGGAGCACAGATACGCAGTATTTT.

This CDR3 reads CAIAAHTDTQYF. For the CDR3, the DNA is TGTGCCATAGCTGCTCACACAGATACGCAGTATTTT. This chain links TRBV10-3 with TRBJ2-3; D not resolved. The CDR3 length is 12 residues. V dropped 9 bases and J dropped 2 bases, with 9 bases sitting between them. Germline CDR1 is ENHRY and CDR2 is SYGVKD.

The rearrangement joins TRBV5-1 to TRBJ2-5; D remains unclear. Trimming left V 4 bases short and J 6 bases short, with 16 bases between. There are 14 residues in the CDR3. Germline V CDR1 and CDR2: SGHRS, YFSETQ. CDR3 coding DNA: TGCGCCAGCAGCCAATCTCCTCCTCAGAAGACCCAGTACTTC. This gives the protein CASSQSPPQKTQYF.

The V gene is TRBV6-1, the J gene TRBJ1-1; the D is unclear. This CDR3 is 13 amino acids long. With 2 bases removed from V and 3 bases from J, the gap between germline ends came to 7 bases. Germline V gives CDR1 MNHNS, CDR2 SASEGT. CDR3 region: CASSESRYTEAFF. The DNA for the CDR3 is TGTGCCAGCAGTGAAAGTAGGTACACTGAAGCTTTCTTT.

V and J are TRBV27 and TRBJ1-1, with TRBD1 identical over 8 bases. The CDR3 totals 14 residues. CDR1 and CDR2 (germline): MNHEY, SMNVEV (reference sequence). The junction had 3 bases not matched to a gene; V was cut back by 6 bases and J by 0 bases. The CDR3 DNA sequence: TGTGCCAGCAGGGGGACAGGATTGAACACTGAAGCTTTCTTT. As protein: CASRGTGLNTEAFF.